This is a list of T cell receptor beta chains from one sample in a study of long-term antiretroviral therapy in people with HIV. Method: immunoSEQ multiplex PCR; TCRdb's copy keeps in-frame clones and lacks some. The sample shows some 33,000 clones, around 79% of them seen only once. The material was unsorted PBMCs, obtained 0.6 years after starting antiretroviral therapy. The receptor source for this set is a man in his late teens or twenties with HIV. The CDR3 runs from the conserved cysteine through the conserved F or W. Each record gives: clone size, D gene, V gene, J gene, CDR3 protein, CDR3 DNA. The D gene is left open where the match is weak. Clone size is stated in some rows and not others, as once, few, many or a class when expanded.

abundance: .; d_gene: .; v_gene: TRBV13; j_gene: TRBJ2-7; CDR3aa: CASSSRMNYEQYF; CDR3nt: TGTGCCAGCAGCTCCCGGATGAATTACGAGCAGTACTTC
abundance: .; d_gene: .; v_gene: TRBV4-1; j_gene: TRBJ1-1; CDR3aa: CASSQRPQQAEAFF; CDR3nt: TGCGCCAGCAGCCAGAGACCCCAGCAGGCTGAAGCTTTCTTT
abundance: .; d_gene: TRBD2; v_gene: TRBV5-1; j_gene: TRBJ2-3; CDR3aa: CASSFSGGRGDTQYF; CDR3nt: TGCGCCAGCAGCTTTAGTGGCGGGAGAGGAGATACGCAGTATTTT
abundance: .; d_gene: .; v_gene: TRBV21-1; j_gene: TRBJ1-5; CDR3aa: CASRGGGQGSKGQPQHF; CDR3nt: TGTGCCAGCAGGGGAGGGGGACAGGGTTCCAAGGGTCAGCCCCAGCATTTT
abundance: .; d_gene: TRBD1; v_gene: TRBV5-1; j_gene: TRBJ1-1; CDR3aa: CASSLEPQGITEAFF; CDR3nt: TGCGCCAGCAGCTTGGAACCACAGGGGATCACTGAAGCTTTCTTT
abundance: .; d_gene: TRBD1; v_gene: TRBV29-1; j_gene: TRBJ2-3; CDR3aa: CSANSGTVKKGRYAVF; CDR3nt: TGCAGCGCAAACTCCGGGACAGTAAAAAAGGGCAGATACGCAGTATTT
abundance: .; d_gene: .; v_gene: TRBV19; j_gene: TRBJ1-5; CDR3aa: CASSMIGGQPQHF; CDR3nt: TGTGCCAGTAGTATGATAGGGGGACAGCCCCAGCATTTT
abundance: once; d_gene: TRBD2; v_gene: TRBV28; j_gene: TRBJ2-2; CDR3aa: CASVTAGVKTGELFF; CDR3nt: TGTGCCAGCGTGACAGCGGGAGTAAAAACCGGGGAGCTGTTTTTT
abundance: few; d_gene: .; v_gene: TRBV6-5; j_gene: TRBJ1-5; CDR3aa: CASSYRQGSNQPQHF; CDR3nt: TGTGCCAGCAGTTACAGGCAGGGGAGCAATCAGCCCCAGCATTTT
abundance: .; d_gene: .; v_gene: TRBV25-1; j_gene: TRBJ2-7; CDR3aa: CASSLPPPGLPYEQYF; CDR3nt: TGTGCCAGCAGCTTACCGCCCCCGGGACTTCCCTACGAGCAGTACTTC
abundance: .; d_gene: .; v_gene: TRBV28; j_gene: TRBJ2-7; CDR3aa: CASSLLGYEVYEQYF; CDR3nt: TGTGCCAGCAGTTTATTGGGTTATGAAGTATACGAGCAGTACTTC
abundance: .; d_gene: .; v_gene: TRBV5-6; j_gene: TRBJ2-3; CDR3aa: CASSLERTDTQYF; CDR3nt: TGTGCCAGCAGCTTGGAGAGGACAGATACGCAGTATTTT
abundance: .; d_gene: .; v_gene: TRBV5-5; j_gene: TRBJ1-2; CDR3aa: CASSLGTADPNYGYTF; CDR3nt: TGTGCCAGCAGCCTCGGAACAGCCGACCCTAACTATGGCTACACCTTC
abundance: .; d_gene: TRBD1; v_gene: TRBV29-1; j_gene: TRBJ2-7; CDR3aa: CSVELRDRVSYEQYF; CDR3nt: TGCAGCGTTGAATTAAGGGACAGGGTCTCCTACGAGCAGTACTTC
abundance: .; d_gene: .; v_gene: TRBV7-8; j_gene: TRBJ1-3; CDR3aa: CASRKGRAGNTIYF; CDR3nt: TGTGCCAGCAGGAAAGGGAGGGCCGGAAACACCATATATTTT
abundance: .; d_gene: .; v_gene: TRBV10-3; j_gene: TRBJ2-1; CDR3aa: CAISGGINDEQFF; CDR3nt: TGTGCCATCAGTGGGGGGATAAATGACGAGCAGTTCTTC
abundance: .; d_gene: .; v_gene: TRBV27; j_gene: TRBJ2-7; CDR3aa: CASSFASSYEQYF; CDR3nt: TGTGCCAGCAGTTTCGCCAGCTCCTACGAGCAGTACTTC
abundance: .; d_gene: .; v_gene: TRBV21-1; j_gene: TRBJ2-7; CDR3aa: CASSKSPLNGLLPYEQYF; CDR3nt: TGTGCCAGCAGCAAAAGTCCCTTAAACGGGCTCTTGCCCTACGAGCAGTACTTC
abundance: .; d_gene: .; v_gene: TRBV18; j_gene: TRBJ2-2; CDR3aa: CASSPRLEVTGELFF; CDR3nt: TGTGCCAGCTCACCGCGACTAGAAGTTACCGGGGAGCTGTTTTTT
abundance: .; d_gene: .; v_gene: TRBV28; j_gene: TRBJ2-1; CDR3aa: CASSLPSGLNEQFF; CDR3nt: TGTGCCAGCAGTTTACCCTCCGGCCTCAATGAGCAGTTCTTC
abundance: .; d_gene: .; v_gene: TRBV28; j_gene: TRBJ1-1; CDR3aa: CASTVWTANTEAFF; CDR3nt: TGTGCCAGCACTGTCTGGACGGCGAACACTGAAGCTTTCTTT
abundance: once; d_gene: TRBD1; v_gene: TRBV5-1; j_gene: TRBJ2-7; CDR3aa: CASSKTGYSYEQYF; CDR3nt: TGCGCCAGCAGCAAGACAGGGTACTCCTACGAGCAGTACTTC
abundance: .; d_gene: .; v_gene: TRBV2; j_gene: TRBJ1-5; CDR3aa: CASRPGVQQPQHF; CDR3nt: TGTGCCAGCAGGCCGGGAGTTCAACAGCCCCAGCATTTT
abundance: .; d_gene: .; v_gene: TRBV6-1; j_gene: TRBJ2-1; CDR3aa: CASRAEGSLLGEQFF; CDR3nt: TGTGCCAGCAGAGCCGAGGGTTCACTCCTTGGTGAGCAGTTCTTC
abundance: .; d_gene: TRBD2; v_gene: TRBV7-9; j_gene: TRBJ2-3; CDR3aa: CASSLGSSGSRTDTQYF; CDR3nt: TGTGCCAGCAGCTTAGGGTCTAGCGGGAGTAGGACAGATACGCAGTATTTT
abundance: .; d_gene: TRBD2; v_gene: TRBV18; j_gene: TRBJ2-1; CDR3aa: CASSPLPSGTSGPSSYNEQFF; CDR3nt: TGTGCCAGCTCACCGCTCCCATCGGGGACTAGCGGTCCGAGCTCCTACAATGAGCAGTTCTTC
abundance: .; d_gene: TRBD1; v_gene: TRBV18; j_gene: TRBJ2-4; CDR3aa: CASSPSGPTGLNIQYF; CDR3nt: TGTGCCAGCTCACCATCCGGGCCGACAGGGCTAAACATTCAGTACTTC
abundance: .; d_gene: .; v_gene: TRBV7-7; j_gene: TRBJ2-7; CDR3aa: CASLEGKYVYEQYF; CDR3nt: TGTGCCAGCCTCGAGGGAAAGTATGTCTACGAGCAGTACTTC
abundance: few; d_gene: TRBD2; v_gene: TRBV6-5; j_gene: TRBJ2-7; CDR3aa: CASRKRDGYEQYF; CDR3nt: TGTGCCAGCAGAAAGCGGGACGGCTACGAGCAGTACTTC
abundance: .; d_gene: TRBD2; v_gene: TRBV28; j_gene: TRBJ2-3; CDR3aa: CASTTLASGSTDTQYF; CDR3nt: TGTGCCAGCACTACTCTGGCTAGCGGTAGCACAGATACGCAGTATTTT
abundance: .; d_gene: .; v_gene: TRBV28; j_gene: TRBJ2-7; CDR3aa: CAISSSGLILAEQYF; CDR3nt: TGTGCCATCTCATCTTCGGGACTGATTCTTGCCGAGCAGTACTTC
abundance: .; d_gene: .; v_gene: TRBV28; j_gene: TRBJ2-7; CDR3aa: CASSSQVPYEQYF; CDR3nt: TGTGCCAGCAGTTCACAAGTACCCTACGAGCAGTACTTC
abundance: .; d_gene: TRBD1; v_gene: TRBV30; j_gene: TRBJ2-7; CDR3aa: CAWSWDRFAAYEQYF; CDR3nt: TGTGCCTGGAGTTGGGACAGGTTTGCCGCCTACGAGCAGTACTTC
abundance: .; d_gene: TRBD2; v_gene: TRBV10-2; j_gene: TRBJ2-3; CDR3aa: CASSSLAGASTDTQYF; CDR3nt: TGCGCCAGCAGCTCCTTAGCGGGAGCAAGCACAGATACGCAGTATTTT
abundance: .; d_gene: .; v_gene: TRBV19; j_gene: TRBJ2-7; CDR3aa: CASSMRDNYEQYF; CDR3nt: TGTGCCAGTAGTATGAGAGACAACTACGAGCAGTACTTC
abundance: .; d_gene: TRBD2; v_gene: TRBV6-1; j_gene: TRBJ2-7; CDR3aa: CASSVGLASSYEQYF; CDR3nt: TGTGCCAGCAGCGTCGGACTAGCGAGCTCCTACGAGCAGTACTTC
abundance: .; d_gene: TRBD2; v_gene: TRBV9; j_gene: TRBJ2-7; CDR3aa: CASSPSGLAGAEQYF; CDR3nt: TGTGCCAGCAGCCCATCCGGACTAGCGGGAGCCGAGCAGTACTTC
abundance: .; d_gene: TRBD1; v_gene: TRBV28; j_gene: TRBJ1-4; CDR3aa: CASKRGQGGHKLFF; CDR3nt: TGTGCCAGCAAACGGGGACAGGGAGGGCACAAACTGTTTTTT
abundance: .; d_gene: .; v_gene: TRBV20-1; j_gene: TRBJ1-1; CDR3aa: CSARDRTEAFF; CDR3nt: TGCAGTGCTAGAGATCGGACTGAAGCTTTCTTT
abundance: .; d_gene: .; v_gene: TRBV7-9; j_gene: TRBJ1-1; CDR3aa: CASRLLQGNTEAFF; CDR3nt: TGTGCCAGCAGACTATTACAGGGCAACACTGAAGCTTTCTTT
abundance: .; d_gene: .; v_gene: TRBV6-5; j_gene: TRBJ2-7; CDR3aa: CASTHLYEQYF; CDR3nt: TGTGCCAGCACCCATCTTTACGAGCAGTACTTC
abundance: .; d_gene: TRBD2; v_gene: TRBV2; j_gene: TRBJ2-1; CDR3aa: CASSAGLAGGEEQFF; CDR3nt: TGTGCCAGCAGCGCAGGACTAGCGGGGGGGGAGGAGCAGTTCTTC
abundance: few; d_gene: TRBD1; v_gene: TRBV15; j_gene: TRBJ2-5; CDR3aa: CATSSDRGVETQYF; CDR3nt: TGTGCCACCAGCAGCGACAGGGGGGTAGAGACCCAGTACTTC
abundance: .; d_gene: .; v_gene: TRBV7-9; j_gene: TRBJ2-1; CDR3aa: CASSLVSSSGQFYNEQFF; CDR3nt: TGTGCCAGCAGCTTAGTTAGTTCCTCGGGGCAATTCTACAATGAGCAGTTCTTC
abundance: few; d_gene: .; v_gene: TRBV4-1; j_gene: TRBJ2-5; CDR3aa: CASSQAPRAPGETQYF; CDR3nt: TGCGCCAGCAGCCAAGCCCCCCGGGCTCCGGGAGAGACCCAGTACTTC
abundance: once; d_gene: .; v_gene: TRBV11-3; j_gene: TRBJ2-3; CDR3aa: CASSLGPEADTQYF; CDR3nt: TGTGCCAGCAGCTTAGGGCCCGAAGCAGATACGCAGTATTTT
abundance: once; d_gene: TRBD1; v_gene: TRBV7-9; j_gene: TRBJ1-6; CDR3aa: CASSYYTGGNSPLHF; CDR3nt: TGTGCCAGCAGCTATTACACAGGGGGTAATTCACCCCTCCACTTT
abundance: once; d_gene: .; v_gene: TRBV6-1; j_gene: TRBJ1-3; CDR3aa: CASNLVGSSGNTIYF; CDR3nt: TGTGCCAGCAACTTAGTGGGGAGCTCTGGAAACACCATATATTTT
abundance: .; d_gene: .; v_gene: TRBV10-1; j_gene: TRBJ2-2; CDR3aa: CASSDGEGQSLGTGELFF; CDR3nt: TGCGCCAGCAGTGACGGAGAAGGACAGAGCTTGGGCACCGGGGAGCTGTTTTTT
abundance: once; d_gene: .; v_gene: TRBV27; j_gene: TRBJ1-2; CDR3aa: CASSLNSVPNNYGYTF; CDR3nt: TGTGCCAGCAGTCTAAACTCGGTGCCTAATAACTATGGCTACACCTTC
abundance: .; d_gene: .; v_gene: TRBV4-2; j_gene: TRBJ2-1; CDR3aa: CASRLSAASSYNEQFF; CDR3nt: TGTGCCAGCAGACTCTCAGCCGCTTCTTCCTACAATGAGCAGTTCTTC
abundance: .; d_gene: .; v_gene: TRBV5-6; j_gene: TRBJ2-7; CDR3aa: CASSLSPTGSYEQYF; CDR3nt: TGTGCCAGCAGCTTATCTCCGACGGGCTCCTACGAGCAGTACTTC
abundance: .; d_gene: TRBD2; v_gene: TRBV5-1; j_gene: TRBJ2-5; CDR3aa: CASSRTSGRSSGGETQYF; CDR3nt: TGCGCCAGCAGCCGCACGAGCGGGAGGTCCTCCGGGGGGGAGACCCAGTACTTC
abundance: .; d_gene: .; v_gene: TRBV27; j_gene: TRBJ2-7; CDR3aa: CASSLWAGRGYEQYF; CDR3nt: TGTGCCAGCAGTTTATGGGCAGGGCGAGGGTACGAGCAGTACTTC
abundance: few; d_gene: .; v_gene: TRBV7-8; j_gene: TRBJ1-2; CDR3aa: CASSRAGTSYGYTF; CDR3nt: TGTGCCAGCAGCCGTGCCGGGACGAGCTATGGCTACACCTTC
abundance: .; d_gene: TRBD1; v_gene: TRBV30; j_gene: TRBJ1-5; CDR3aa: CAWSVQGGQPQHF; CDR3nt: TGTGCCTGGAGTGTACAGGGGGGGCAGCCCCAGCATTTT
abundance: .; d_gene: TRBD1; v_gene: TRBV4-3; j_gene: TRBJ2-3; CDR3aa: CASSQADRGGTDTQYF; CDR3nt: TGCGCCAGCAGCCAGGCGGACAGGGGTGGCACAGATACGCAGTATTTT
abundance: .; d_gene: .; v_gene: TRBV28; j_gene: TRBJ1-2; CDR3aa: CASSLSRVGRNYGYTF; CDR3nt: TGTGCCAGCAGTTTATCCAGGGTTGGGAGGAACTATGGCTACACCTTC
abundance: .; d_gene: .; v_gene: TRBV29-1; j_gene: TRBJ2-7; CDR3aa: CSVPTGSSGYEQYF; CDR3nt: TGCAGCGTGCCCACAGGGTCTAGTGGCTACGAGCAGTACTTC
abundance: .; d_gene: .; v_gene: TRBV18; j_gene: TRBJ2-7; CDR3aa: CASSPALSYEQYF; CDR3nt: TGTGCCAGCTCACCGGCACTCTCCTACGAGCAGTACTTC